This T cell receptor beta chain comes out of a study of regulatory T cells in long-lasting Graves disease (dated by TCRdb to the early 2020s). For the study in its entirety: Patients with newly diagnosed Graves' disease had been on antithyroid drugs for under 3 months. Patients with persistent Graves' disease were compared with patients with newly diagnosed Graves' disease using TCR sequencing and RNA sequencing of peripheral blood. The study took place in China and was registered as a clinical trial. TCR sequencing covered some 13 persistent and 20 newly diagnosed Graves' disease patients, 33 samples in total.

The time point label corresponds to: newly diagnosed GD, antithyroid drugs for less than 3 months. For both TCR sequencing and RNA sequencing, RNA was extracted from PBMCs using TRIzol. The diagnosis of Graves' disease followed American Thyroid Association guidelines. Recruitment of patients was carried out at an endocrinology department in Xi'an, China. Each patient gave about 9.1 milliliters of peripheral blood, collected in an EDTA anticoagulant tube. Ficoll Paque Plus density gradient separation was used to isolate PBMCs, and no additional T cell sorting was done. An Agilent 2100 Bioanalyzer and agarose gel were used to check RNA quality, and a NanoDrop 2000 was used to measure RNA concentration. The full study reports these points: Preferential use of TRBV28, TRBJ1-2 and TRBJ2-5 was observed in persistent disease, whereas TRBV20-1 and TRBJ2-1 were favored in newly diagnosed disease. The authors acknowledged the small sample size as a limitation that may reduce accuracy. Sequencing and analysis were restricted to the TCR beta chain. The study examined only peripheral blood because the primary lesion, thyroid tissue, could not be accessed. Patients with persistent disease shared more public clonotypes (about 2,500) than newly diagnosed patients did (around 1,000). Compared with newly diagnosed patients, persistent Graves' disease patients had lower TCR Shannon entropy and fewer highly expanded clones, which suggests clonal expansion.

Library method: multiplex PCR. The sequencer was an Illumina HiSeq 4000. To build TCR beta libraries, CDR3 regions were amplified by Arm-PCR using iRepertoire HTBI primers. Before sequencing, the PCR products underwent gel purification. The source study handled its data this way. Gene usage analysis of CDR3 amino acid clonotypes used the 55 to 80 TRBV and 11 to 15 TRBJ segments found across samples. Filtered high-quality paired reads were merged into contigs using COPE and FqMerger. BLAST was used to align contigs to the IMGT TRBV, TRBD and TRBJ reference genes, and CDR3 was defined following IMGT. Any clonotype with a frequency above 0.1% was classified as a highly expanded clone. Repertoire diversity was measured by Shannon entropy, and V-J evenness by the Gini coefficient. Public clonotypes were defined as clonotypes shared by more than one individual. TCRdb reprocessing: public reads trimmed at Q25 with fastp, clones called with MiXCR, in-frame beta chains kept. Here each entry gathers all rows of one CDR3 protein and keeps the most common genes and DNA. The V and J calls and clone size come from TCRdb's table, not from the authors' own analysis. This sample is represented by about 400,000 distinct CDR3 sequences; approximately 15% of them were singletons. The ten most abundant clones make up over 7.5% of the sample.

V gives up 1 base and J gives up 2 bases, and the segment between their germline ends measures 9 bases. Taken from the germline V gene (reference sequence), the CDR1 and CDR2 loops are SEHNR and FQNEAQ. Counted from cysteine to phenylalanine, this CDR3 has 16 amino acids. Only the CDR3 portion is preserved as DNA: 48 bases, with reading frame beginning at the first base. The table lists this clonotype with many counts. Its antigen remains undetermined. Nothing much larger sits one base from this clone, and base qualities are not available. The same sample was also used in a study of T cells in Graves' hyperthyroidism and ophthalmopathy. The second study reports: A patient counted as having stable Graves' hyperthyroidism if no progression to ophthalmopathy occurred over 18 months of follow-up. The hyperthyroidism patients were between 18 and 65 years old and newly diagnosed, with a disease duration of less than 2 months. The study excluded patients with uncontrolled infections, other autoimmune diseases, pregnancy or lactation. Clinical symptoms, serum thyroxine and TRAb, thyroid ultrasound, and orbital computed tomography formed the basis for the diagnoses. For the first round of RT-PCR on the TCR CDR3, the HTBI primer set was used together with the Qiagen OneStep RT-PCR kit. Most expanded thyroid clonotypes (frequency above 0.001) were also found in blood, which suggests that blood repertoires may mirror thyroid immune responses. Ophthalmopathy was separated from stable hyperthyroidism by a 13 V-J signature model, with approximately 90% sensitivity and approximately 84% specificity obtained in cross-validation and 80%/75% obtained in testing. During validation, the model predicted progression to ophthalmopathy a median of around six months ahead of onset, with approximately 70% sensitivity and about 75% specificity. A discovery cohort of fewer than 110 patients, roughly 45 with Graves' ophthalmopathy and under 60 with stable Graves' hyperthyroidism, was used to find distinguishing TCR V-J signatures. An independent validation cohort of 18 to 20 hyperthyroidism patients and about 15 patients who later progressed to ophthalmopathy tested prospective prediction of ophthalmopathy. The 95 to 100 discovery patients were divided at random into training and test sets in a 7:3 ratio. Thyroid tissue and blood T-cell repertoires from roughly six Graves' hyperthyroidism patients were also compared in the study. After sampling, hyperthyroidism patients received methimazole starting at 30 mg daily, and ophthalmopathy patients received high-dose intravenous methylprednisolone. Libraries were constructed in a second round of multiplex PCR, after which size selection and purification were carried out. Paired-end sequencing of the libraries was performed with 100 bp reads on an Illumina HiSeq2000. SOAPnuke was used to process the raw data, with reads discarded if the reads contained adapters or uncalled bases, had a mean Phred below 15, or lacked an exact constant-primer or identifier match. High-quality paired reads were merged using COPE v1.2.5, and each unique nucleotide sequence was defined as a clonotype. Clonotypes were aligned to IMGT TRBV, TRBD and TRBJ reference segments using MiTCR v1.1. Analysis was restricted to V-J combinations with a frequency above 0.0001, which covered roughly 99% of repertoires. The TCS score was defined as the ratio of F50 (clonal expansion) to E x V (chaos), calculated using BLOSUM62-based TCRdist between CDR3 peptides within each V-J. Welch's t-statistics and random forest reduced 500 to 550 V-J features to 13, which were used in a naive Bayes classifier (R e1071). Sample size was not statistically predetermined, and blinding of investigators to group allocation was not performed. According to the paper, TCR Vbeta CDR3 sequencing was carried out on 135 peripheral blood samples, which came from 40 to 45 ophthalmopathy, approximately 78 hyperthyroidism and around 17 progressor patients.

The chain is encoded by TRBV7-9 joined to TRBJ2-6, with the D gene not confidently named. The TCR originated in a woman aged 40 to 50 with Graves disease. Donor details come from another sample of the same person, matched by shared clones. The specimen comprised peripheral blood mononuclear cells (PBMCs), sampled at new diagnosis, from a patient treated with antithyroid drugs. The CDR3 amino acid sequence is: CASSLGIAAGANVLTF. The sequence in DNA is TGTGCCAGCAGCTTAGGTATCGCGGCTGGGGCCAACGTCCTGACTTTC.